Below, 29 T cell receptor beta chains from the same sample are listed, as sequenced in a study of cytomegalovirus exposure and HLA in healthy donors. The PCR ran on 60 Vbeta and 13 Jbeta primers. Some clones are missing from TCRdb's copy, which holds only in-frame ones; the method was immunoSEQ multiplex PCR. The sample lists about 160,000 clones; less than 90% were seen once. Sequencing was carried out using PBMCs. The source is a man in his late teens or twenties in good health and CMV-seronegative.

The rearrangement uses TRBV5-1 and TRBJ2-2; 9 positions agree with TRBD1. Germline lookup yields CDR1 SGHRS and CDR2 YFSETQ. V gave up 4 bases and J gave up 6 bases; unmatched junction bases: 7. CDR3 length equals 15 residues. The CDR3 sequence: CASSRRQGVAGELFF. CDR3 sequence (DNA): TGCGCCAGCAGCCGTAGACAGGGGGTGGCCGGGGAGCTGTTTTTT.

This rearrangement joins TRBV18 to TRBJ2-2, with a possible D match to TRBD2 (5 bases). This CDR3 has 14 residues. CDR1 and CDR2 (germline): KGHSH, LQKENI. V was cut by 3 bases and J by 4 bases, with 9 bases left in between. The CDR3 is CASSPLRATGELFF. The CDR3 DNA sequence: TGTGCCAGCTCACCCTTGAGGGCCACCGGGGAGCTGTTTTTT.

The chain carries TRBV5-4 and TRBJ2-3; possibly TRBD2 for D (6 bases). Germline V lookup: CDR1 SGHNT, CDR2 YYREEE (reference sequence). The CDR3 extends over 19 amino acids. The ends were cut back, 0 bases at V and 0 bases at J, with 20 bases in the middle. CDR3 nucleotide sequence: TGTGCCAGCAGCTTGGTGAGGCTAGCGAGGGACCCTAGCACAGATACGCAGTATTTT. This encodes CASSLVRLARDPSTDTQYF.

The chain combines TRBV7-2 with TRBJ2-1; D is possibly TRBD2 (6 bases). V lost 3 bases and J lost 7, with 16 bases in between. CDR1 is SGHTA and CDR2 is FQGNSA in the germline V gene. The CDR3 totals 15 residues. The CDR3 coding sequence is TGTGCCAGCAGCTTGGGCGGACCCGGAGGGAATGAGCAGTTCTTC. Amino acid sequence: CASSLGGPGGNEQFF.

V gene TRBV28 combines with J gene TRBJ2-2; D might be TRBD2 (5 bases). This CDR3 spans 15 amino acids. Per germline, CDR1 MDHEN and CDR2 SYDVKM. V lost 9 bases and J 1 base, leaving 15 bases between the germline ends. For the CDR3, the DNA is TGTGCCAGTTCGTTGACGGGGATGAACACCGGGGAGCTGTTTTTT. This sequence encodes CASSLTGMNTGELFF.

The V gene is TRBV7-2, the J gene TRBJ2-1, with unresolved D. The germline CDR1 and CDR2 sequences are SGHTA and FQGNSA. Trimming took off 5 bases at V and 8 bases at J, with 13 bases between the two ends. This CDR3 contains 13 residues. The CDR3 loop is CASSAYARDEQFF. The CDR3 DNA is TGTGCCAGCAGCGCCTACGCCCGAGATGAGCAGTTCTTC.

This clone was counted only a few times. The chain couples TRBV9 to TRBJ2-7, with TRBD2 matching over 9 bases. CDR3 length: 16 residues. Germline CDR1 SGDLS, CDR2 YYNGEE. The V gene end was trimmed by 3 bases and the J gene end by 6 bases; junction bases not matched to a gene: 13. The CDR3 DNA sequence: TGTGCCAGCAGCGCCGGGGGTGGGACTAGCTCCAGCGAGCAGTACTTC. It is translated as CASSAGGGTSSSEQYF.

This clone was found once. This chain links TRBV4-1 with TRBJ1-5; TRBD1 aligns across 7 bases. V trimming: 3 bases; J trimming: 2 bases; junction bases outside the gene matches: 13. The CDR3 runs 18 residues. The germline gives CDR1 MGHRA, CDR2 YSYEKL. This CDR3 is CASSQGGQALSGNQPQHF. CDR3 DNA sequence: TGCGCCAGCAGCCAGGGCGGACAGGCCCTTTCTGGCAATCAGCCCCAGCATTTT.

Only a few counts were recorded for this clone. The chain links TRBV4-1 to TRBJ1-2; TRBD1 aligns across 9 bases. In germline, CDR1 is MGHRA, CDR2 YSYEKL. The J segment lost 4 bases and the V segment lost 0 bases, leaving 9 bases of the junction unmatched. The CDR3 length is 17 residues. The DNA of the CDR3 is TGCGCCAGCAGCCAAGAAGGGGGACAGGGACTATTCTATGGCTACACCTTC. It encodes CASSQEGGQGLFYGYTF.

The chain uses TRBV21-1 and TRBJ1-1. TRBV21-1 is listed as a pseudogene. The CDR3 runs to 16 residues. CDR3 region: CARLDRTLLLNTEAFF. As DNA, the CDR3 is TGTGCCCGCCTAGACCGAACCTTACTCCTGAACACTGAAGCTTTCTTT.

V is TRBV9 and J is TRBJ1-2, with a weak D call TRBD1 (5 bases). The CDR3 totals 15 residues. Germline lookup yields CDR1 SGDLS and CDR2 YYNGEE. Trimming took off 0 bases at V and 2 bases at J, with 11 bases between the two ends. The CDR3 DNA reads as TGTGCCAGCAGCGTAGCTACAGACAGAAACTATGGCTACACCTTC. This translates into CASSVATDRNYGYTF.

V usage is TRBV28 and J usage is TRBJ2-5; 13 nucleotides agree with TRBD2. CDR3 length equals 18 residues. Germline values: CDR1 MDHEN, CDR2 SYDVKM. Losses at the gene ends were 6 bases for V and 3 bases for J; bases not matched to a gene: 13. CDR3 DNA: TGTGCCAGCAGACCCCCGGGACTAGCGGGACCCTCCGAAGAGACCCAGTACTTC. Amino acids: CASRPPGLAGPSEETQYF.

V usage is TRBV20-1 and J usage is TRBJ1-1; 7 bases align to TRBD1. This CDR3 is built from 10 residues. Germline-derived CDR1 and CDR2 are DFQATT and SNEGSKA (reference sequence). Trimming at V came to 6 bases and at J to 7 bases, leaving 2 bases not matched to a gene. The CDR3 sequence is CSAGTVEAFF. CDR3 bases: TGCAGTGCGGGGACAGTTGAAGCTTTCTTT.

The chain joins TRBV5-4 to TRBJ1-4; D might be TRBD1 (5 bases). This CDR3 is 14 amino acids long. The V gene's germline CDR1 is SGHNT and CDR2 YYREEE (reference sequence). V was clipped by 3 bases and J by 7 bases, with 13 bases between them. The CDR3 spells CASSSGGDSEKLFF. The CDR3 nucleotides are TGTGCCAGCAGCTCGGGGGGAGACAGTGAAAAACTGTTTTTT. Full variable domain (missing parts from reference TRBV5-4 and TRBJ1-4): ETGVTQSPTHLIKTRGQQVTLRCSSQSGHNTVSWYQQALGQGPQFIFQYYREEENGRGNFPPRFSGLQFPNYSSELNVNALELDDSALYLCASSSGGDSEKLFFGSGTQLSVL.

This clone is a singleton in its sample. The genes are TRBV4-2 and TRBJ2-7, with D perhaps matching TRBD1 (5 bases). The CDR3 runs 15 residues. Germline V lookup: CDR1 LGHNA, CDR2 YNFKEQ. Trimming stripped 0 bases from V and 5 bases from J, with 14 bases between. CDR3 sequence reads: CASSQDRSQGHEQYF. For the CDR3, the DNA is TGTGCCAGCAGCCAAGACCGATCGCAGGGCCACGAGCAGTACTTC.

The rearrangement uses TRBV5-1 and TRBJ2-5; the match to TRBD2 covers 13 bases. The CDR3 is 14 residues long. Germline V gives CDR1 SGHRS, CDR2 YFSETQ. CDR3 nucleotides: TGCGCTAGCGGACTAGCGGGAGTAGATGAGACCCAGTACTTC. Amino acid sequence: CASGLAGVDETQYF.

The gene calls are TRBV6-1 and TRBJ2-3; 12 nucleotides match TRBD2. The germline V gene has CDR1 MNHNS and CDR2 SASEGT. J was trimmed by 0 bases and V by 4 bases; bases with no gene match: 5. The CDR3 spans 17 residues. The CDR3: CASSGTSGTSSTDTQYF. The DNA for the CDR3 is TGTGCCAGCAGTGGGACTAGCGGGACTTCTAGCACAGATACGCAGTATTTT.

The chain joins TRBV5-6 to TRBJ1-4; TRBD1 matches 7 bases. After removal of 8 bases from V and 2 bases from J, the junction contained 9 bases not matched to a gene. Germline CDR1 SGHDT, CDR2 YYEEEE. The CDR3 is 15 residues long. The CDR3 loop is CASQTGMGTNEKLFF. DNA of the CDR3: TGTGCCAGTCAGACAGGGATGGGGACTAATGAAAAACTGTTTTTT.

The V and J genes are TRBV28 and TRBJ1-5, with D unclear. The V end lost 1 base, the J end lost 1 base, and 14 bases lay between the germline ends. The CDR3 extends over 17 amino acids. The germline CDR1 and CDR2 sequences are MDHEN and SYDVKM. DNA for the CDR3: TGTGCCAGCAGTTTATACTCGGAGGTATGGAGCAATCAGCCCCAGCATTTT. It yields the protein CASSLYSEVWSNQPQHF.

CDR3 loop: CASSLVAGNMNTEAFF. In DNA form, the CDR3 reads TGTGCCAGCAGTTTAGTGGCAGGAAATATGAACACTGAAGCTTTCTTT. This chain joins TRBV27 and TRBJ1-1; D not resolved. The CDR3 runs 16 residues. V was shortened by 2 bases and J by 0 bases, with 13 bases between the two germline ends. Germline loops: CDR1 MNHEY, CDR2 SMNVEV (reference sequence).

This clone occurred a few times. The CDR3 DNA sequence: TGTGCCAGCCAAGGAGCAGATACGCAGTATTTT. Protein: CASQGADTQYF. The V and J genes are TRBV7-9 and TRBJ2-3; D not resolved. The CDR3 is 11 residues long. Germline V gives CDR1 SEHNR, CDR2 FQNEAQ (reference sequence). Between the trimmed V and J ends, which lost 8 bases and 4 bases, there was a span of 7 bases.

To note about this clone: The germline gene is not matched at one end of the junction; a read error may be the cause. The V call is TRBV7-3, the J call TRBJ2-7; D possibly corresponds to TRBD2 (6 bases). Germline V gene sequence: CDR1 SGHTA, CDR2 FQGTGA. The CDR3 extends over 12 amino acids. This CDR3 is CSSSYGGGEQYF. Written as DNA, the CDR3 is TGTTCCAGCAGCTACGGGGGTGGTGAGCAGTACTTC.

This chain connects TRBV7-8 to TRBJ1-2, with D tentatively TRBD1 (6 bases). Per germline, CDR1 SGHVS and CDR2 FQNEAQ. The CDR3 runs 14 residues. Trimming pared 5 bases from V and 2 bases from J, leaving 12 bases between. The CDR3 reads CASSQGQWNYGYTF. DNA of the CDR3: TGTGCCAGCAGCCAAGGACAGTGGAACTATGGCTACACCTTC.

This rearrangement joins TRBV5-6 to TRBJ2-2, with 7 bases that match TRBD1. The CDR3 totals 16 residues. Germline V gene data show CDR1 as SGHDT and CDR2 as YYEEEE. With V trimmed by 0 bases and J by 3 bases, 5 bases remained unmatched. Here the CDR3 reads CASSLERGRYTGELFF. For the CDR3, the DNA is TGTGCCAGCAGCTTGGAAAGGGGGCGGTACACCGGGGAGCTGTTTTTT.

This chain uses TRBV5-6 with TRBJ2-7; TRBD2 is a possible D gene (6 bases). This CDR3 contains 14 residues. The germline CDR1 and CDR2 sequences are SGHDT and YYEEEE. The V gene lost 2 bases and the J gene lost 2 bases, with 11 bases spanning the gap. CDR3 nucleotides: TGTGCCAGCAGCTTAGCGGGTTCTACCTACGAGCAGTACTTC. Protein product: CASSLAGSTYEQYF.

The chain is built from TRBV14 and TRBJ2-1; 9 nucleotides line up with TRBD2. The V gene end was trimmed by 2 bases and the J gene end by 4 bases; junction bases not matched to a gene: 6. In germline, CDR1 is SGHDN, CDR2 FVKESK. The CDR3 covers 16 residues. CDR3 in DNA: TGTGCCAGCAGCCAACGTCCTAGCGGGGTGTACAATGAGCAGTTCTTC. Its protein product is CASSQRPSGVYNEQFF.

This clone is a singleton in its sample. This chain links TRBV18 with TRBJ1-1, with D perhaps matching TRBD1 (5 bases). Germline CDR1 and CDR2: KGHSH and LQKENI. V was trimmed by 7 bases and J by 4 bases, leaving 19 bases between them. The CDR3 totals 15 residues. The CDR3 DNA follows: TGTGCCAGCTTCACCGGGAAGGGGAGGATCACTGAAGCTTTCTTT. This gives the protein CASFTGKGRITEAFF.

The rearrangement links TRBV7-2 to TRBJ1-1, with D possibly being TRBD1 (6 bases). V was shortened by 4 bases and J by 4 bases, with 13 bases between the two germline ends. Germline lookup yields CDR1 SGHTA and CDR2 FQGNSA. CDR3 length: 14 residues. CDR3 region: CASSSNRVGTEAFF. CDR3 nucleotide sequence: TGTGCCAGCAGCTCCAACAGGGTTGGCACTGAAGCTTTCTTT. Looking up the rest from reference TRBV7-2 and TRBJ1-1 gives the full variable domain: GAGVSQSPSNKVTEKGKDVELRCDPISGHTALYWYRQSLGQGLEFLIYFQGNSAPDKSGLPSDRFSAERTGGSVSTLTIQRTQQEDSAVYLCASSSNRVGTEAFFGQGTRLTVV.

This chain connects TRBV7-2 to TRBJ2-5, with D hard to call. Judging by the DNA end, TRBJ2-7 fits better; the J call may be wrong. The CDR3 is made up of 14 amino acids. Germline V gene data show CDR1 as SGHTA and CDR2 as FQGNSA. This CDR3 is CASSLGGRHYEQYF. CDR3 nucleotides: TGTGCCAGCAGCTTAGGTGGCCGCCACTACGAGCAGTACTTC.